This T cell receptor (beta chain) was documented in a study of metastatic and nonmetastatic thyroid tumors. The CDR3 consists of 15 residues. V lost 0 bases and J lost 8; bases outside the gene matches: 5. Germline V CDR1 and CDR2: SGHVS, FQNEAQ. In the study's own analysis: Variation in CDR3 across clinicopathological groups served as the basis for constructing a distant-metastasis classifier in papillary thyroid cancer. Using MiXCR, TCRdb reanalyzed the PCR reads. TCRdb, not the authors, supplied the V and J calls. This sample carries 64,000 or so clones, 15% to 20% of them seen once, and the ten largest clones take roughly a tenth. This clone occurred many times. Among the patients, none had received any treatment before thyroid surgery.

The receptor was isolated from a male donor with papillary thyroid cancer or a benign thyroid nodule (not recorded which). Some clones in this sample may be carry-over from other donors' samples. The sample was blood. The genes are TRBV7-8 and TRBJ2-1, with TRBD2 identical over 9 bases. The CDR3 DNA sequence: TGTGCCAGCAGCTTAGCGGGACTAGCAAACGATGAGCAGTTCTTC. Its translation: CASSLAGLANDEQFF.